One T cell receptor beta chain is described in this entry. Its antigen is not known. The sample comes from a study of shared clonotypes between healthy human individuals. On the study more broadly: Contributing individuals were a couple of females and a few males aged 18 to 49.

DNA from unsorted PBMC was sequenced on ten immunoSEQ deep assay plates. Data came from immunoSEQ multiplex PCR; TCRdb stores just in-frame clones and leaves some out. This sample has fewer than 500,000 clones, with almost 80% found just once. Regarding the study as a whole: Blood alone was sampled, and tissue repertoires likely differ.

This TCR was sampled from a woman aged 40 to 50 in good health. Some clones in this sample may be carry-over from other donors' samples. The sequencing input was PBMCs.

DNA of the CDR3: TGTGCCAGCAGTTTGGTACTAGCGGGAGGGTATGGTGAGCAGTTCTTC. Protein product: CASSLVLAGGYGEQFF. The chain has TRBV27 and TRBJ2-1; 13 nucleotides match TRBD2. The CDR3 loop spans 16 amino acids. CDR1 and CDR2 (germline): MNHEY, SMNVEV (reference sequence). V trimming: 3 bases; J trimming: 9 bases; junction bases outside the gene matches: 8.